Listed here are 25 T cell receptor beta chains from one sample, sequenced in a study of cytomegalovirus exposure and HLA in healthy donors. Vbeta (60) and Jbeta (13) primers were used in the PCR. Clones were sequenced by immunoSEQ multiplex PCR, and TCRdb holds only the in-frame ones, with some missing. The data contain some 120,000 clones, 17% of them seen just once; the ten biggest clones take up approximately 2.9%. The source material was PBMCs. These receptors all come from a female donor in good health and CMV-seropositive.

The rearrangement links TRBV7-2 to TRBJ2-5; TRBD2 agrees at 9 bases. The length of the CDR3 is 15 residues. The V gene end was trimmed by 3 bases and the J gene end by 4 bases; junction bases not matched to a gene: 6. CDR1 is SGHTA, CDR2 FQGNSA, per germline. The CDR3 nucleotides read TGTGCCAGCAGCTTTAGCGGGAGTAGGGGAGAGACCCAGTACTTC. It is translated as CASSFSGSRGETQYF.

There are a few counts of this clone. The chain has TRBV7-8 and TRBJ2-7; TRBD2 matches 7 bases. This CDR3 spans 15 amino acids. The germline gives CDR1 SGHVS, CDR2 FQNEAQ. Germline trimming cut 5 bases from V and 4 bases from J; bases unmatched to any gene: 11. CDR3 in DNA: TGTGCCAGCAGCCCCGACGCGGGAGTTGGGTACGAGCAGTACTTC. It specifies CASSPDAGVGYEQYF.

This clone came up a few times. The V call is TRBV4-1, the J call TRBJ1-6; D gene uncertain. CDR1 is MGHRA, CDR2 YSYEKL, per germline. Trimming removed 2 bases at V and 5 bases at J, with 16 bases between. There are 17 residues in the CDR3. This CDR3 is CASSQHPPQVNNSPLHF. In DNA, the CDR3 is TGCGCCAGCAGCCAACACCCCCCGCAGGTTAATAATTCACCCCTCCACTTT.

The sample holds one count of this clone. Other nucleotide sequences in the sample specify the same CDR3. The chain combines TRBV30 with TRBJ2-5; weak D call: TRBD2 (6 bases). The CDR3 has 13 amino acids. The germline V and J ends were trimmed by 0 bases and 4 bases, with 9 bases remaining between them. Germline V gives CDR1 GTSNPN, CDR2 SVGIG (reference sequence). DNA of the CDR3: TGTGCCTGGAGTGTCCTGGGAGGAGAGACCCAGTACTTC. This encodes CAWSVLGGETQYF.

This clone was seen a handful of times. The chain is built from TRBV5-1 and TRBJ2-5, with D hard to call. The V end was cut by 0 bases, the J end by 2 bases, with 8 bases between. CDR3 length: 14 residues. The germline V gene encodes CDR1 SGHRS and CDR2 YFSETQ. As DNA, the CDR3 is TGCGCCAGCAGCTTGGTGAGTTGGCAAGAGACCCAGTACTTC. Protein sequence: CASSLVSWQETQYF.

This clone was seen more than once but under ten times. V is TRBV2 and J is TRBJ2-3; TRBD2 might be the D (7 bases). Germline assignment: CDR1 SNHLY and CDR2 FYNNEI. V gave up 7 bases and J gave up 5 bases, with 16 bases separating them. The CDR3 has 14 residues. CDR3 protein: CASTEGGALDTQYF. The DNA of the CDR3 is TGTGCCAGCACCGAGGGGGGGGCCCTAGATACGCAGTATTTT.

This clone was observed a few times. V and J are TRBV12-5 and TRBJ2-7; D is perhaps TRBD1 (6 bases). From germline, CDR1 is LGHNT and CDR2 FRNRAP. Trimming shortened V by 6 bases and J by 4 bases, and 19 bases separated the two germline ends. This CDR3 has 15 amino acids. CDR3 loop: CASGVRGRGLYEQYF. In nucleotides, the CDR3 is TGTGCTAGTGGGGTACGGGGCAGGGGTCTTTACGAGCAGTACTTC.

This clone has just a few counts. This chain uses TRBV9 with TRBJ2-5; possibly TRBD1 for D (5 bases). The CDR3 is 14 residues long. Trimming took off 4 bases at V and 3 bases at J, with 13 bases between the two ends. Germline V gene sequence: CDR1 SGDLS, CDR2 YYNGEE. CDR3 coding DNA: TGTGCCAGCAGCTATTCTACAGGTGAAGAGACCCAGTACTTC. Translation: CASSYSTGEETQYF.

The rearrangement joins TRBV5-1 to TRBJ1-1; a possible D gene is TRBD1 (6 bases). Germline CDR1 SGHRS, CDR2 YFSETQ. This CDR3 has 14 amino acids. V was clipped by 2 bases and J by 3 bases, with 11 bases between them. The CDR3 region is CASSFGDKYTEAFF. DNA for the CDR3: TGCGCCAGCAGCTTCGGGGACAAGTACACTGAAGCTTTCTTT.

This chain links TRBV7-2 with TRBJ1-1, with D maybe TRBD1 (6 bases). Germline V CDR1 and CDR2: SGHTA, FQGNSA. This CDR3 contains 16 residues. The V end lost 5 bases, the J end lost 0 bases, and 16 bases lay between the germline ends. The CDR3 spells CASSLLPRGMNTEAFF. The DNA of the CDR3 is TGTGCCAGCAGCCTACTACCCAGGGGTATGAACACTGAAGCTTTCTTT.

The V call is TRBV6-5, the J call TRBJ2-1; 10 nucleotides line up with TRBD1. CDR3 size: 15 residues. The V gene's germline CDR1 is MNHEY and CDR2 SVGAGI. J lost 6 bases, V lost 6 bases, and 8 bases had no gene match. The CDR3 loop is CASRTGTGASNEQFF. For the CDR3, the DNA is TGTGCCAGCAGGACCGGGACAGGGGCCTCCAATGAGCAGTTCTTC.

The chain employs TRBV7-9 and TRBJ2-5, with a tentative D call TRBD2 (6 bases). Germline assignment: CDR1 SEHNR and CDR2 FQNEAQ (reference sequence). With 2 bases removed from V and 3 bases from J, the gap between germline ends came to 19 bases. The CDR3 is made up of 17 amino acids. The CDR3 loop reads CASSLFPSREREETQYF. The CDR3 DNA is TGTGCCAGCAGCTTATTCCCTTCCAGGGAGCGGGAAGAGACCCAGTACTTC.

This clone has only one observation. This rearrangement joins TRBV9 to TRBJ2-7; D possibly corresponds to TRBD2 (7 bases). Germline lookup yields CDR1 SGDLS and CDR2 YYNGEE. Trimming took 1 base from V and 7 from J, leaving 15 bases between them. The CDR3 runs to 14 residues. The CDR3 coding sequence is TGTGCCAGCAGCGTAATCGCGGGGGCAGGGGAGCAGTACTTC. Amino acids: CASSVIAGAGEQYF.

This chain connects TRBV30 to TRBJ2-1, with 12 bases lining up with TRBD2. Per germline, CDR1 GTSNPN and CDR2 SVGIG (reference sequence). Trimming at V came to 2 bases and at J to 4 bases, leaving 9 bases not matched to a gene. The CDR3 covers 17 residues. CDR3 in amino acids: CAWSRTRTSGTYNEQFF. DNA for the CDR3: TGTGCCTGGAGTCGTACCCGGACTAGCGGGACTTACAATGAGCAGTTCTTC.

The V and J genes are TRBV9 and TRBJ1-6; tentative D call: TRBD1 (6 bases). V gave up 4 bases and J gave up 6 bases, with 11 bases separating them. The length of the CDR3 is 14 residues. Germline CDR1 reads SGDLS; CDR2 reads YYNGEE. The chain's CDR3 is CASSFRQANSPLHF. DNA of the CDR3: TGTGCCAGCAGCTTCCGACAGGCTAATTCACCCCTCCACTTT.

DNA for the CDR3: TGTGCCATCGGACGGGAATACGAGCAGTACTTC. Protein product: CAIGREYEQYF. The chain carries TRBV2 and TRBJ2-7, with D tentatively TRBD2 (5 bases). Germline V gene sequence: CDR1 SNHLY, CDR2 FYNNEI. V lost 10 bases and J 4 bases, leaving 11 bases between the germline ends. The CDR3 totals 11 residues.

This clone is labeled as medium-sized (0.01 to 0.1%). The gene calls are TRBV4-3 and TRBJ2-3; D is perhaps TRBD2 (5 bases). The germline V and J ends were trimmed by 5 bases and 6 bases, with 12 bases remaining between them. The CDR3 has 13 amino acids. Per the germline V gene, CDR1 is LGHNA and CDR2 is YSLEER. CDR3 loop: CASSAGPGDTQYF. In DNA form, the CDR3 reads TGCGCCAGCAGCGCGGGCCCGGGGGATACGCAGTATTTT.

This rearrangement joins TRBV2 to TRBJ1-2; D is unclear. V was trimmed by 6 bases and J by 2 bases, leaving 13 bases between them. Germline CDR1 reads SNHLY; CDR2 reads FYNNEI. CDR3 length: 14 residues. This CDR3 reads CASSPQRANYGYTF. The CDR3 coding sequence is TGTGCCAGCAGCCCCCAGAGAGCGAACTATGGCTACACCTTC.

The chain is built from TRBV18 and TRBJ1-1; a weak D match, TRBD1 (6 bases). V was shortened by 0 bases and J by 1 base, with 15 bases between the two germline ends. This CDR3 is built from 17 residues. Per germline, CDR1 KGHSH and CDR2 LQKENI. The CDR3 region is CASSPPRGGGWNTEAFF. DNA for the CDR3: TGTGCCAGCTCACCACCGAGGGGGGGCGGGTGGAACACTGAAGCTTTCTTT.

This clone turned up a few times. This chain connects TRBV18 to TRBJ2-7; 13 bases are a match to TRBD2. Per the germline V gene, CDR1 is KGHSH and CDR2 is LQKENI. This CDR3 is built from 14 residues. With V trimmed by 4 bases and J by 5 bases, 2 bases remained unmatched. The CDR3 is CASSLGLAGHEQYF. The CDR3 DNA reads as TGTGCCAGCTCACTGGGACTAGCGGGACACGAGCAGTACTTC.

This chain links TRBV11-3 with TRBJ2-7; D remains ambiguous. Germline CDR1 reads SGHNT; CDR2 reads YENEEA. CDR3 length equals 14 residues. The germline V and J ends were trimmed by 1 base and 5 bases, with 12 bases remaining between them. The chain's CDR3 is CASSLAAGTDEQYF. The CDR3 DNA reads TGTGCCAGCAGCTTAGCTGCAGGTACCGACGAGCAGTACTTC.

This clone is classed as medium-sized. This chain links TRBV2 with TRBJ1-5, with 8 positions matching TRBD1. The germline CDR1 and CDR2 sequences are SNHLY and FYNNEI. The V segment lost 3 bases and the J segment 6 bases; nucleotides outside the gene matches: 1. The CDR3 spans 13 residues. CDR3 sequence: CASSDRGPQPQHF. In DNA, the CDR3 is TGTGCCAGCAGTGACAGGGGGCCTCAGCCCCAGCATTTT.

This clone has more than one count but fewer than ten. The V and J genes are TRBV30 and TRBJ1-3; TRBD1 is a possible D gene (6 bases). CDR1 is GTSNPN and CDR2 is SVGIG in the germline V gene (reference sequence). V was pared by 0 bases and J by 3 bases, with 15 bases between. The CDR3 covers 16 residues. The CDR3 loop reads CAWSVRGTGYGNTIYF. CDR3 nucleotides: TGTGCCTGGAGTGTACGAGGAACAGGGTATGGAAACACCATATATTTT.

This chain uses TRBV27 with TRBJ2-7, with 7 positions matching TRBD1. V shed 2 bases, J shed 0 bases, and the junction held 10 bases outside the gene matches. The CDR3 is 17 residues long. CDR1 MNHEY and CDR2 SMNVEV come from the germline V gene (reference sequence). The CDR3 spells CASSLMPGGSSSYEQYF. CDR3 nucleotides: TGTGCCAGCAGTTTAATGCCAGGGGGTAGTAGCTCCTACGAGCAGTACTTC.

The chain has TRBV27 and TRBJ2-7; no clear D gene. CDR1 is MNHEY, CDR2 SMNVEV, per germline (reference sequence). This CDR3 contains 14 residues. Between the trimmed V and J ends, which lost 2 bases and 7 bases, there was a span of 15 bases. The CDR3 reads CASSLNSKAREQYF. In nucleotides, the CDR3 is TGTGCCAGCAGTTTAAACAGTAAGGCGCGAGAGCAGTACTTC.